This T cell receptor beta chain came from a study of OX40 agonist ivuxolimab in advanced cancers. Profiled with immunoSEQ multiplex PCR; TCRdb holds only in-frame clones, not every one. Of 40,000 to 50,000 clones listed, around nine tenths are singletons. The sample here was CD4+ or CD8+ T cells sorted from blood, taken in a trial of the OX40 agonist ivuxolimab. The TCR sequence derives from an adult with an advanced solid tumor such as melanoma, head and neck, liver or kidney cancer.

CDR3: CASSQEVGRVIEPQHF. The CDR3 bases are TGCGCCAGCAGCCAAGAAGTCGGGAGGGTGATTGAGCCCCAGCATTTT. The V gene is TRBV4-1, the J gene TRBJ1-5; D not certain. This CDR3 comprises 16 residues. V was cut by 0 bases and J by 8 bases, with 17 bases left in between. Germline assignment: CDR1 MGHRA and CDR2 YSYEKL.